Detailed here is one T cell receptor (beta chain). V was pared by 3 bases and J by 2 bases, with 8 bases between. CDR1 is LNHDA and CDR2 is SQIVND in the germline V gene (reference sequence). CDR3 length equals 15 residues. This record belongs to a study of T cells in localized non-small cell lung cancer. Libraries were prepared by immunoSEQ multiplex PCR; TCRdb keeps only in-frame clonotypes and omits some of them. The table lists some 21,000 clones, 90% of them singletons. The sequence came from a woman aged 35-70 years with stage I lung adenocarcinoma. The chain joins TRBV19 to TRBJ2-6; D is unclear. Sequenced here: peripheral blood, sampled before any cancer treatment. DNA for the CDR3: TGTGCCAGTAGTATCCCCGGAGCTGGGGCCAACGTCCTGACTTTC. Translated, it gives CASSIPGAGANVLTF. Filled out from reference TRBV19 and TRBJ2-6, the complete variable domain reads DGGITQSPKYLFRKEGQNVTLSCEQNLNHDAMYWYRQDPGQGLRLIYYSQIVNDFQKGDIAEGYSVSREKKESFPLTVTSAQKNPTAFYLCASSIPGAGANVLTFGAGSRLTVL.